These T cell receptor beta chains were read from a single sample in a study of regulatory T cells in long-lasting Graves disease. TCRdb itself ran the multiplex PCR reads through MiXCR, one entry per CDR3 protein. Seen here are a few hundred thousand distinct CDR3 sequences, 16% observed once, and the top ten hold roughly 27%. The same sample was also studied in work on T cells in Graves' hyperthyroidism and ophthalmopathy.

The source was peripheral blood mononuclear cells (PBMCs), collected at new diagnosis, from a patient treated with antithyroid drugs. All receptors come from a man aged 35-49 years with Graves disease. The CDR3 runs from the conserved cysteine through the conserved F or W. D genes are given only for firm matches. Where a row states a size, it is once, few, many or the class of an expanded clone; other rows omit it.

V gene	clone size	J gene	D gene	CDR3 DNA	CDR3 protein
TRBV6-1	many	TRBJ1-4	NA	TGTGCCAGCAGTCCCTGGAGCCGAAGGCGTGAAAAACTGTTTTTT	CASSPWSRRREKLFF
TRBV7-2	NA	TRBJ2-7	NA	TGTGCCAGCAGCGGGGGGGGGGCAGCGTACGAGCAGTACTTC	CASSGGGAAYEQYF
TRBV19	NA	TRBJ2-5	NA	TGTGCCAGTAGTATAGACTCGGAAGAGACCCAGTACTTC	CASSIDSEETQYF
TRBV20-1	NA	TRBJ2-5	NA	TGCAGTGCTAGAGATGGCGGGGCCGAAGAGACCCAGTACTTC	CSARDGGAEETQYF
TRBV7-2	many	TRBJ2-1	NA	TGTGCCAGCAGCCCCTACAGGTGGTTGAGGAATGAGCAGTTCTTC	CASSPYRWLRNEQFF
TRBV29-1	NA	TRBJ1-1	TRBD1	TGCAGCGTTGGTTCCGGGACAGGGGGCACTGAAGCTTTCTTT	CSVGSGTGGTEAFF
TRBV5-1	many	TRBJ2-3	TRBD2	TGCGCCAGCAGCTTTGGGACTAGCGCTACAGATACGCAGTATTTT	CASSFGTSATDTQYF
TRBV24-1	NA	TRBJ2-1	TRBD1	TGTGCCACCAGTGATTCCGGACAGGGGTGGAATGAGCAGTTCTTC	CATSDSGQGWNEQFF
TRBV7-2	many	TRBJ2-7	TRBD2	TGTGCCAGCAGCTTAGCTAGCGGGGGGGCCTACGAGCAGTACTTC	CASSLASGGAYEQYF
TRBV20-1	many	TRBJ2-1	TRBD1	TGCAGTGCTAGGGACCCTCGGGACAGTTCCTACAATGAGCAGTTCTTC	CSARDPRDSSYNEQFF
TRBV28	NA	TRBJ2-4	TRBD2	TGTGCCAGCAGTTTATTGGGACTAGCGGGGGGGGCGGGGAGGGCCAAAAACATTCAGTACTTC	CASSLLGLAGGAGRAKNIQYF
TRBV19	few	TRBJ2-3	NA	TGTGCCAGTAGTATTCCCGGAGTCCCCGAGTCTCTTCGTTTT	CASSIPGVPESLRF
TRBV5-1	NA	TRBJ1-5	TRBD1	TGCGCCAGCAGCTTGGCGCCCCAACAGGGGAAGCATTTT	CASSLAPQQGKHF
TRBV28	NA	TRBJ2-3	TRBD2	TGTGCCAGCAGTACGGGACTAACACCCGTTAGCACAGATACGCAGTATTTT	CASSTGLTPVSTDTQYF
TRBV28	many	TRBJ1-6	TRBD1	TGTGCCAGCAACATACAGGGGGAAAATTCACCCCTCCACTTT	CASNIQGENSPLHF
TRBV5-8	few	TRBJ2-4	NA	TGTGCCAGCAGCTTGGAGGTGTTTACTAACATTCAGTACTTC	CASSLEVFTNIQYF
TRBV7-6	NA	TRBJ2-7	NA	TGTGCCAGCAGCTTAGCCGGGACACCGCTCCCCTACGAGCAGTACTTC	CASSLAGTPLPYEQYF
TRBV5-1	NA	TRBJ2-1	TRBD1	TGCGCCAGCAGAGATCCGGGACAGGGTTACCTCTTC	CASRDPGQGYLF
TRBV29-1	NA	TRBJ1-4	NA	TGCAGCGGCATAGGCTGGGGAGGGACGGCAGATGAAAAACTGTTTTTT	CSGIGWGGTADEKLFF
TRBV3-1	many	TRBJ2-3	TRBD2	TGTGCCAGCAGCCAAGCTAGCGGGAGGAGTGCAGATACGCAGTATTTT	CASSQASGRSADTQYF
TRBV4-3	NA	TRBJ1-5	NA	TGCGCCAGCAGCCAAGAAGTGGACAGATATAGTCAGCCCCAGCATTTT	CASSQEVDRYSQPQHF
TRBV11-3	many	TRBJ2-1	NA	TGTGCCAGCAGTCGAGGGGACTCCTCCTACAATGAGCAGTTCTTC	CASSRGDSSYNEQFF
TRBV19	NA	TRBJ2-7	NA	TGTGCCAGTAGTGCGGGACACTTCTACGAGCAGTACTTC	CASSAGHFYEQYF
TRBV5-5	many	TRBJ1-4	TRBD1	TGTGCCAGCAGCGGGCAGGGGGCGATTTCTGAAAAACTGTTTTTT	CASSGQGAISEKLFF
TRBV6-2/TRBV6-3	NA	TRBJ1-1	NA	TGTGCCAGCATGGTCCCTAGGGGTTACGCTTTCTTT	CASMVPRGYAFF
TRBV19	few	TRBJ2-5	NA	TGTGCCAGTAGTCTCCTCGGGGCAGCAGGGGAGACCCAGTACTTC	CASSLLGAAGETQYF
TRBV29-1	NA	TRBJ1-1	NA	TGCAGCGTTGAAAAGGGATTGAACACTGAAGCTTTCTTT	CSVEKGLNTEAFF
TRBV9	NA	TRBJ2-7	NA	TGTGCCAGCAGCGTAAGTCCCAACCCCGCCTCCTACAAGCAGTACTTC	CASSVSPNPASYKQYF
TRBV12-3/TRBV12-4	many	TRBJ2-3	NA	TGTGCCAGCTTGAGGGGGGGCACAGATACGCAGTATTTT	CASLRGGTDTQYF
TRBV6-1	many	TRBJ2-1	TRBD2	TGTGCCAGCAGTGCCCTGCGGGGGGGCCGAGATGAGCAGTTCTTC	CASSALRGGRDEQFF
TRBV20-1	many	TRBJ2-5	NA	TGCAGTGCCATACCCCAGGGGCGGCCGGAGACCCAGTACTTC	CSAIPQGRPETQYF
TRBV6-1	NA	TRBJ1-6	NA	TGTGCCAACAGTCAGGCCTGGGGTTCACCCCTCCACTTT	CANSQAWGSPLHF
TRBV6-2/TRBV6-3	many	TRBJ2-5	TRBD2	TGTGCCAGCACCCCGGTGGCGGGGGGCCAGACCCAGTACTTC	CASTPVAGGQTQYF
TRBV20-1	many	TRBJ2-7	NA	TGCAGTGCTAGAGAAGGTAGCGAGCAGTACTTC	CSAREGSEQYF
TRBV12-3/TRBV12-4	many	TRBJ1-5	NA	TGTGCCAGCAGCTTCACACGGGGTGAGCACAATCAGCCCCAGCATTTT	CASSFTRGEHNQPQHF
TRBV6-1	many	TRBJ2-7	TRBD2	TGTGCCAGCAGCGTAGCGGGGGGGCCGAGTGAGCAGTACTTC	CASSVAGGPSEQYF
TRBV5-1	NA	TRBJ2-7	TRBD2	TGCGCCAGCAGCTTCGGGGGGGGCGGTAATTACGAGCAGTACTTC	CASSFGGGGNYEQYF
TRBV11-3	many	TRBJ1-1	NA	TGTGCCAGCAGCCGGCGCGGGAGTACCCGGAACACTGAAGCTTTCTTT	CASSRRGSTRNTEAFF
TRBV27	few	TRBJ1-6	TRBD1	TGTGCCAGCAGATTACCACAGGGGGCTTCACCCCTCCACTTT	CASRLPQGASPLHF
TRBV20-1	NA	TRBJ1-2	NA	TGCAGTGCTAGTATCGGGGCAGGAGGCTACACCTTC	CSASIGAGGYTF
TRBV28	few	TRBJ1-2	NA	TGTGCCAGCAGTTTAGGGGGCGATAACTATGGCTACACCTTC	CASSLGGDNYGYTF
TRBV11-1	many	TRBJ2-2	NA	TGTGCCAGCAGCTTATTCTTCGGGGCCGGGTCCGGGGAGCTGTTTTTT	CASSLFFGAGSGELFF
TRBV5-1	many	TRBJ2-3	NA	TGCGCCAGCAGCTCGGACAGTAGCACAGATACGCAGTATTTT	CASSSDSSTDTQYF
TRBV25-1	many	TRBJ2-7	NA	TGTGCCAGCAGTCGAGGGATCACCTACGAGCAGTACTTC	CASSRGITYEQYF
TRBV7-9	many	TRBJ1-2	TRBD1	TGTGCCAGCAGTCAGGGACAGTACTATGGCTACACCTTC	CASSQGQYYGYTF
TRBV6-2/TRBV6-3	many	TRBJ2-3	TRBD1	TGTGCCAGCAAGACCAGGGGGATGACAGATACGCAGTATTTT	CASKTRGMTDTQYF
TRBV25-1	few	TRBJ2-1	TRBD1	TGTGCCACTGGGGGACAGATAAATGAGCAGTTCTTC	CATGGQINEQFF
TRBV7-9	many	TRBJ2-1	NA	TGTGCCAGCAGCTTGGCCGTCTGGACGATAGACAATGAGCAGTTCTTC	CASSLAVWTIDNEQFF
TRBV6-1	few	TRBJ2-6	NA	TGTGCCAGCAGTGAAGACGTTTTCTTAGGGGCTGGGGCCAACGTCCTGACTTTC	CASSEDVFLGAGANVLTF
TRBV19	many	TRBJ2-1	TRBD2	TGTGCCAGTAGTATCCTAGCGGTACCCAATGAGCAGTTCTTC	CASSILAVPNEQFF
TRBV20-1	few	TRBJ2-7	TRBD2	TGCAGTGCTAGAGGGGGACTAGCGGGGGGATCCTACGAGCAGTACTTC	CSARGGLAGGSYEQYF
TRBV7-3	NA	TRBJ2-2	NA	TGTGCCAGCAGCCCACACCGGCACGGGCCCCCGAGGATCTACACCGGGGAGCTGTTTTTT	CASSPHRHGPPRIYTGELFF
TRBV5-5	NA	TRBJ1-3	NA	TGTGCCAGCAGCCCGGTGGGCGGACCTAGCTCTGGAAACACCATATATTTT	CASSPVGGPSSGNTIYF
TRBV5-1	few	TRBJ1-1	TRBD1	TGCGCCAGCAGCTTGGAAGGGACAGGGAGTTTGGCTTTCTTT	CASSLEGTGSLAFF
TRBV7-2	NA	TRBJ1-2	NA	TGTGCCAGCAGCTTAGCTTCCTGGGGGGGGCGCTTCTATGGCTACACCTTC	CASSLASWGGRFYGYTF